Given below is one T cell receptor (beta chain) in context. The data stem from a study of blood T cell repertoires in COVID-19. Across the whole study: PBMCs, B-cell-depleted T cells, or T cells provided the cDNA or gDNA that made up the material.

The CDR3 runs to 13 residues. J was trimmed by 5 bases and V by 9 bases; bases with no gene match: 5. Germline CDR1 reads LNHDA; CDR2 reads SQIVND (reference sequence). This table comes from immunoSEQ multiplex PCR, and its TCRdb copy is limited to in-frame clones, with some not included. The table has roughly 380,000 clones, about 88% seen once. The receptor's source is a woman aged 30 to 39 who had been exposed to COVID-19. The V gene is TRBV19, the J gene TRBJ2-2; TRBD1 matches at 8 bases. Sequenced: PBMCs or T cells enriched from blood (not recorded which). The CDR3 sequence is CASGRGHTGELFF. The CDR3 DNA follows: TGTGCCAGCGGCAGGGGGCATACCGGGGAGCTGTTTTTT.